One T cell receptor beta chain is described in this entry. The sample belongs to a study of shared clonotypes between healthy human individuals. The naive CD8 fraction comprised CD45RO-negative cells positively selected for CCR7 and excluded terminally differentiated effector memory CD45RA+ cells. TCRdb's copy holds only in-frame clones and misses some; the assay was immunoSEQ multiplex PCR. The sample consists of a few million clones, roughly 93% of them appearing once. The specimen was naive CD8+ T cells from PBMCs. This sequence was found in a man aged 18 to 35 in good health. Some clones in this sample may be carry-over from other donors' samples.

CDR3 amino acids: CATLRNTEAFF. The CDR3 region has the DNA TGTGCCACCCTACGGAACACTGAAGCTTTCTTT. The rearrangement links TRBV28 to TRBJ1-1, with D hard to call. The ends were cut back, 10 bases at V and 1 base at J, with 7 bases in the middle. Germline V CDR1 and CDR2: MDHEN, SYDVKM. The CDR3 is 11 residues long.